Sequencing of this T cell receptor beta chain was carried out in a study of blood T cell repertoires in COVID-19. On the study more broadly: Both acute and convalescent COVID-19 samples were obtained from the United States, Italy and Spain.

Enrollment of patients from Seattle took place during active infection, with longitudinal follow-up. As processed by the authors: Reference gene primer amplification yielded estimated nucleated cell counts. The repertoire was sequenced with immunoSEQ multiplex PCR; TCRdb's copy has only in-frame clones and lacks some. V and J calls and clone size are given by that table; D and trimming were obtained from the DNA. The table records just over 250,000 clones, more than 90% of them present only once. Germline loops: CDR1 SGDLS, CDR2 YYNGEE. The CDR3 runs to 16 residues. V shed 3 bases and J 7 bases; nucleotides not matched to a gene: 8.

The TCR comes from a young adult with COVID-19, enrolled during active disease. Input material: peripheral blood. The rearrangement uses TRBV9 and TRBJ2-1, with 12 bases aligning to TRBD1. CDR3 sequence: CASSAGDRGQLNEQFF. The DNA for the CDR3 is TGTGCCAGCAGCGCGGGGGACAGGGGGCAATTGAATGAGCAGTTCTTC. The complete variable domain, with remaining parts taken from reference TRBV9 and TRBJ2-1, reads DSGVTQTPKHLITATGQRVTLRCSPRSGDLSVYWYQQSLDQGLQFLIQYYNGEERAKGNILERFSAQQFPDLHSELNLSSLELGDSALYFCASSAGDRGQLNEQFFGPGTRLTVL.